This T cell receptor beta chain was obtained from a study of T cell responses to AZD1222 COVID-19 vaccine (dated by TCRdb to about 2021). With respect to the entire study: AZD1222 recipients with second doses at about 4 weeks or about 12 weeks were pooled, because spike-specific TCR depth and breadth did not differ between schedules. TCR sequencing was performed for over 230 trial participants, of whom around 200 were given two doses of AZD1222 and some 26 were given two doses of MenACWY control vaccine. Trial participants were enrolled by age into 18-55, 56-69 and 70-plus year subgroups, with around 150, 28 and 57 TCR-sequenced participants respectively. What the work shows at the level of the full study, not this receptor alone: Spike-specific TCR breadth and depth rose significantly after two AZD1222 doses compared with day 0 and with MenACWY recipients. Vaccine-associated CD4 TCRs spanned the whole spike protein, with dominant responses in regions 160-218 and 743-854. Reportedly, close to half of the unique spike-specific TCRs recognized epitopes lying outside the regions that are mutated in the B.1.351 and B.1.1.7 variants. Only a handful of AZD1222 recipients were SARS-CoV-2 seropositive at baseline, limiting conclusions about previously exposed vaccinees. In the small 56-69-year group, the increase in depth fell short of significance, most likely because of low power. No day 14 peak-response samples were available, so repertoires were characterized only after the peak T cell response. Participants were mostly white British and included more females than males, and it was suggested by the authors that clonal diversity may have been underestimated.

A word on this clone: The antigen it recognizes is unknown. No base qualities exist here, and no much larger clone lies one base off it.

In light of the paper, this sample's time point label describes: baseline before first vaccination. Vaccinee samples were obtained from the UK trials COV001 and COV002, which included a single-blind randomized controlled phase 2/3 trial of AZD1222 (ChAdOx1 nCoV-19) in healthy adults. Trial participant PBMC samples were collected at day 0 and day 28 after the second dose for TCRbeta chain sequencing. CDR1 is given as SGHRS and CDR2 as YFSETQ, both from the germline V gene. Counted from cysteine to phenylalanine, this CDR3 has 16 amino acids. Solely the CDR3 DNA is kept, with 48 bases framed from the first base. Here V drops 4 bases and J drops 4 bases, and the junction holds 10 bases not matched to any gene. The CDR3 regions of human TCRbeta chains were analyzed by immunosequencing. In the source study's methods: TCRs in the repertoires were compared against a reference library of SARS-CoV-2-specific TCRs that had been generated with the MIRA antigen-specificity platform. Breadth meant the fraction of unique TCRs that were SARS-CoV-2-associated, whereas depth meant the fraction of total T cells that were SARS-CoV-2-associated. Each spike-specific TCR was assigned to its reactive spike region and to a CD4 or CD8 class using the MIRA data. Log10-transformed breadth and depth values were compared by one-way ANOVA with Sidak's multiple comparisons tests. The table was pulled from immuneACCESS by TCRdb, which kept in-frame rearrangements only. Such tables lose some clones; where checked, under half of the loss comes from unresolved V genes, and the rest has no known cause. V, J and clone size are those of that table, while D and trimming were read from the DNA. The sample contains 140,000 to 150,000 clones, roughly 92% of them found a single time. Jointly, the top ten make up about 3.8% of the sample.

The rearrangement joined TRBV5-1 to TRBJ2-2; 7 middle bases align to TRBD2. The origin of this receptor is an adult in good health. The sequences come from peripheral blood, collected on day 0 of AZD1222 vaccination. The CDR3 protein is CASSRLAEGRTGELFF. The sequence in DNA is TGCGCCAGCAGCAGGCTAGCGGAAGGCCGCACCGGGGAGCTGTTTTTT.